The next 10 T cell receptor beta chains were all read from a single sample in a study of shared clonotypes between healthy human individuals. The data were produced by immunoSEQ multiplex PCR, yet TCRdb's version contains in-frame clones alone and is incomplete. The top ten hold approximately 0.32% of the sample, which has 400,000 or so clones, around 96% seen once. The sequencing input was memory CD8+ T cells sorted from blood. Subset here: CD45RO+ cells pooled with CCR7-negative TemRA cells. Every receptor here comes from a man between 25 and 39 years old in good health.

V and J are TRBV30 and TRBJ1-5; D gene unclear. V was trimmed by 3 bases and J by 7 bases, leaving 16 bases between them. Germline CDR1 is GTSNPN and CDR2 is SVGIG (reference sequence). This CDR3 has 14 residues. The CDR3 here is CAWSAVFERQPQHF. The DNA of the CDR3 is TGTGCCTGGAGCGCCGTGTTCGAACGGCAGCCCCAGCATTTT. Supplemented by reference TRBV30 and TRBJ1-5, the full variable domain reads SQTIHQWPATLVQPVGSPLSLECTVEGTSNPNLYWYRQAAGRGLQLLFYSVGIGQISSEVPQNLSASRPQDRQFILSSKKLLLSDSGFYLCAWSAVFERQPQHFGDGTRLSIL.

The chain carries TRBV5-1 and TRBJ2-2; TRBD2 matches 8 bases. The CDR3 has 15 residues. CDR1 and CDR2 (germline): SGHRS, YFSETQ. V was clipped by 0 bases and J by 4 bases; unmatched bases: 2. CDR3 amino acids: CASSLVAGGTGELFF. In DNA, the CDR3 is TGCGCCAGCAGCTTGGTCGCGGGAGGCACCGGGGAGCTGTTTTTT.

The genes are TRBV6-5 and TRBJ1-5, with D uncertain. The V end was cut by 2 bases, the J end by 7 bases, with 12 bases between. This CDR3 is 14 amino acids long. CDR1 MNHEY and CDR2 SVGAGI come from the germline V gene. CDR3 DNA sequence: TGTGCCAGCAGTTACCGTGGGAGAGACCAGCCCCAGCATTTT. This codes for CASSYRGRDQPQHF.

The rearrangement joins TRBV5-1 to TRBJ2-1, with D unclear. With 3 bases removed from V and 4 bases from J, the gap between germline ends came to 5 bases. Per germline, CDR1 SGHRS and CDR2 YFSETQ. This CDR3 is 12 amino acids long. DNA for the CDR3: TGCGCCAGCAGCTGGGGATACAATGAGCAGTTCTTC. This sequence encodes CASSWGYNEQFF.

The gene calls are TRBV5-1 and TRBJ2-5, with D possibly being TRBD1 or TRBD2 (5 bases each). V was shortened by 4 bases and J by 2 bases, with 15 bases between the two germline ends. Germline-derived CDR1 and CDR2 are SGHRS and YFSETQ. The CDR3 runs 15 residues. The CDR3 DNA is TGCGCCAGCAGCCCGGCGAGGGGCCAGCAAGAGACCCAGTACTTC. Its translation: CASSPARGQQETQYF.

The V call is TRBV29-1, the J call TRBJ1-1; D not resolved. The V gene's germline CDR1 is SQVTM and CDR2 ANQGSEA. V was shortened by 6 bases and J by 0 bases, with 8 bases between the two germline ends. This CDR3 spans 12 amino acids. This CDR3 is CSVSLVNTEAFF. CDR3 sequence (DNA): TGCAGCGTGAGTCTGGTGAACACTGAAGCTTTCTTT. Full variable domain (missing parts from reference TRBV29-1 and TRBJ1-1): SAVISQKPSRDICQRGTSLTIQCQVDSQVTMMFWYRQQPGQSLTLIATANQGSEATYESGFVIDKFPISRPNLTFSTLTVSNMSPEDSSIYLCSVSLVNTEAFFGQGTRLTVV.

The rearrangement links TRBV11-1 to TRBJ2-7; D call uncertain. The CDR3 covers 14 residues. V was shortened by 3 bases and J by 2 bases, with 11 bases between the two germline ends. CDR1 and CDR2 from the germline V gene are SGHAT and FQDESV (reference sequence). In DNA form, the CDR3 reads TGTGCCAGCAGCTTGGCTCCGGCCCCCTACGAGCAGTACTTC. The encoded protein is CASSLAPAPYEQYF.

Regarding this clone: Other DNA sequences in this specimen translate into the identical CDR3. V is TRBV9 and J is TRBJ2-1; 8 bases fit TRBD1. J lost 1 base, V lost 4 bases, and 4 bases had no gene match. CDR3 size: 15 residues. Germline CDR1 is SGDLS and CDR2 is YYNGEE. CDR3 in DNA: TGTGCCAGCAGCCTCAGACAGGGGTCCTACAATGAGCAGTTCTTC. The encoded protein is CASSLRQGSYNEQFF.

The rearrangement joins TRBV15 to TRBJ1-2, with 11 nucleotides matching TRBD1. With 1 base clipped from V and 8 bases from J, the junction kept 6 bases outside the gene matches. Germline V gene sequence: CDR1 LNHNV, CDR2 YYDKDF (reference sequence). The CDR3 has 15 amino acids. This CDR3 is CATSRGTGGHRGYTF. The CDR3, as DNA: TGTGCCACCAGCAGAGGGACAGGGGGCCATAGGGGCTACACCTTC.

V and J are TRBV6-5 and TRBJ2-1; D remains ambiguous. CDR1 is MNHEY and CDR2 is SVGAGI in the germline V gene. Between the trimmed V and J ends, which lost 4 bases and 0 bases, there was a span of 4 bases. This CDR3 is built from 13 residues. DNA for the CDR3: TGTGCCAGCAGTTCATCCTCCTACAATGAGCAGTTCTTC. Residues: CASSSSSYNEQFF.